A few counts support the clone carrying this T cell receptor beta chain. Its matching antigen is unknown. The sample comes from a study of CD8 T cells in ankylosing spondylitis. Via MiXCR, TCRdb re-called the 5' RACE reads, giving one row per CDR3 protein. The data contain 200,000 to 250,000 distinct CDR3 sequences, roughly a tenth of them singletons. General study points: Researchers reportedly found disease-linked clones significantly enriched in matched ankylosing spondylitis synovial fluid. For ankylosing spondylitis blood, a TCR beta motif of 7 to 9 highly homologous variants appeared characteristic.

J was trimmed by 7 bases and V by 5 bases; bases with no gene match: 11. The CDR3 has 15 amino acids. The germline V gene encodes CDR1 DFQATT and CDR2 SNEGSKA (reference sequence). Sample: blood, either unsorted or a sorted T cell fraction (not recorded which). V is TRBV20-1 and J is TRBJ1-4; 9 positions agree with TRBD1. This clonotype was sampled from a male donor with ankylosing spondylitis or in good health (not recorded which). The CDR3 DNA is TGCAGTGCTGCTGAACCGGGACAGGGTACTGAAAAACTGTTTTTT. Its translation: CSAAEPGQGTEKLFF.